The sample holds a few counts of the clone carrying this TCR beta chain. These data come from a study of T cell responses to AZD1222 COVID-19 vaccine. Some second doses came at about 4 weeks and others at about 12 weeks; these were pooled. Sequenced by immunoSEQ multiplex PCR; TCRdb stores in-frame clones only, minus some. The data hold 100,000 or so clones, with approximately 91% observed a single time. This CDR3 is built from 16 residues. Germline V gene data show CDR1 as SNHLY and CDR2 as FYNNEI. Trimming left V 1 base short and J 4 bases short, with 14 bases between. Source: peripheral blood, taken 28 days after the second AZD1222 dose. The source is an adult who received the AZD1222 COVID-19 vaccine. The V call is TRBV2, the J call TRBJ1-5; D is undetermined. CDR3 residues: CASSEDYSGLNQPQHF. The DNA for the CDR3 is TGTGCCAGCAGTGAAGACTACAGTGGACTAAATCAGCCCCAGCATTTT.